Following are 26 T cell receptor beta chains from one sample sequenced in a study of T-cell memory formation after mild COVID-19. TCRdb re-called the 5' RACE reads through MiXCR, storing one row per CDR3 protein. This sample yields some 310,000 distinct CDR3 sequences, of which 20% are seen a single time; 21% belongs to the top ten. What was sequenced was PBMCs or a T cell subset sorted from them (not recorded which). The receptors were sampled from a man between 18 and 29 years old who had mild COVID-19 (a few samples of this study predate the infection). Cell type and time point are not known.

This chain links TRBV27 with TRBJ2-1; maybe TRBD2 (7 bases). Trimming stripped 2 bases from V and 5 bases from J, with 13 bases between. The CDR3 extends over 15 amino acids. The V gene's germline CDR1 is MNHEY and CDR2 SMNVEV (reference sequence). The CDR3 region has the DNA TGTGCCAGCAGTTTAACTGCGGGGGCCCACAATGAGCAGTTCTTC. Encoded protein: CASSLTAGAHNEQFF.

The chain employs TRBV7-2 and TRBJ2-1, with 12 bases lining up with TRBD2. This CDR3 is 15 amino acids long. The germline CDR1 and CDR2 sequences are SGHTA and FQGNSA. The V segment lost 3 bases and the J segment 9 bases; nucleotides outside the gene matches: 6. The CDR3 loop reads CASSFASGGASEQFF. The CDR3 DNA follows: TGTGCCAGCAGCTTTGCTAGCGGGGGGGCCAGTGAGCAGTTCTTC. Using reference TRBV7-2 and TRBJ2-1 for the parts outside the CDR3, the full variable domain is GAGVSQSPSNKVTEKGKDVELRCDPISGHTALYWYRQSLGQGLEFLIYFQGNSAPDKSGLPSDRFSAERTGGSVSTLTIQRTQQEDSAVYLCASSFASGGASEQFFGPGTRLTVL.

The gene calls are TRBV2 and TRBJ1-1; 7 bases are shared with TRBD1. This CDR3 is built from 14 residues. V was clipped by 11 bases and J by 4 bases; unmatched bases: 13. Germline V gene sequence: CDR1 SNHLY, CDR2 FYNNEI. In DNA, the CDR3 is TGTGCCCCCATCGGGGGACAGTTGAGCACTGAAGCTTTCTTT. This encodes CAPIGGQLSTEAFF.

This clonotype was picked up a small number of times. The chain recombines TRBV6-2 or TRBV6-3 with TRBJ2-4; 14 bases agree with TRBD2. The CDR3 loop spans 15 amino acids. The V and J ends lost 5 bases and 15 bases, in that order; junction bases with no gene match: 12. CDR1 MNHEY and CDR2 SVGEGT come from the germline V gene. The CDR3 DNA is TGTGCCAGCAGTGAGCCCGGGACTAGCGGGGGACGTAGGTACTTC. Translated, it gives CASSEPGTSGGRRYF.

This clonotype was observed a handful of times. The V gene is TRBV6-5, the J gene TRBJ2-2; D unclear. The length of the CDR3 is 11 residues. The germline V and J ends were trimmed by 8 bases and 9 bases, with 10 bases remaining between them. Germline V lookup: CDR1 MNHEY, CDR2 SVGAGI. CDR3 nucleotides: TGTGCCAGCGGCCTGGGATGGGAGCTGTTTTTT. Translating gives CASGLGWELFF.

The chain has TRBV24-1 and TRBJ2-7; D is uncertain. Per the germline V gene, CDR1 is KGHDR and CDR2 is SFDVKD. This CDR3 contains 14 residues. V lost 2 bases to trimming and J lost 2 bases, with 9 bases between them. The CDR3 sequence is CATSDSKGAYEQYF. CDR3 nucleotide sequence: TGTGCCACCAGTGATTCTAAGGGTGCCTACGAGCAGTACTTC.

The chain carries TRBV7-9 and TRBJ2-7; D tentatively reads TRBD1 or TRBD2 (5 bases each). The V end was cut by 5 bases, the J end by 3 bases, with 17 bases between. The CDR3 length is 15 residues. Germline loops: CDR1 SEHNR, CDR2 FQNEAQ (reference sequence). For the CDR3, the DNA is TGTGCCAGCAGCCACGGGGCGGGTGGGAGCTACGAGCAGTACGTC. Encoded protein: CASSHGAGGSYEQYV.

The chain couples TRBV7-2 to TRBJ2-7, with D possibly being TRBD2 (6 bases). Trimming pared 4 bases from V and 0 bases from J, leaving 13 bases between. The CDR3 runs 15 residues. CDR1 and CDR2 (germline): SGHTA, FQGNSA. DNA of the CDR3: TGTGCCAGCAGCTCTGGCCGGGGGATCTCCTACGAGCAGTACTTC. Its translation is CASSSGRGISYEQYF. The full variable domain, rest sourced from reference TRBV7-2 and TRBJ2-7, is GAGVSQSPSNKVTEKGKDVELRCDPISGHTALYWYRQSLGQGLEFLIYFQGNSAPDKSGLPSDRFSAERTGGSVSTLTIQRTQQEDSAVYLCASSSGRGISYEQYFGPGTRLTVT.

The chain has TRBV5-1 and TRBJ2-3; D gene unclear. Germline values: CDR1 SGHRS, CDR2 YFSETQ. The CDR3 sequence is 17 residues long. Trimming removed 0 bases at V and 5 bases at J, with 19 bases between. The CDR3 loop reads CASSLEGRTQDGDTQYF. CDR3 in DNA: TGCGCCAGCAGCTTGGAGGGCAGGACCCAAGACGGAGATACGCAGTATTTT.

The V and J genes are TRBV7-2 and TRBJ2-5; the D is unclear. CDR1 is SGHTA, CDR2 FQGNSA, per germline. The ends were cut back, 0 bases at V and 5 bases at J, with 28 bases in the middle. The length of the CDR3 is 20 residues. CDR3 sequence: CASSLARFGGGSVPSETQYF. The CDR3 coding sequence is TGTGCCAGCAGCTTAGCGCGATTCGGTGGCGGATCCGTCCCTAGTGAGACCCAGTACTTC.

The gene calls are TRBV20-1 and TRBJ2-5; D call uncertain. The CDR3 consists of 10 residues. The germline gives CDR1 DFQATT, CDR2 SNEGSKA (reference sequence). V was pared by 5 bases and J by 5 bases, with 6 bases between. The chain's CDR3 is CSALLETQYF. Written as DNA, the CDR3 is TGCAGTGCTCTACTTGAGACCCAGTACTTC.

To note about this clonotype: The junction departs from germline at one end; a sequencing error may be responsible. The chain recombines TRBV7-2 with TRBJ2-3, with TRBD2 as a possible D gene (6 bases). The germline V gene encodes CDR1 SGHTA and CDR2 FQGNSA. There are 15 residues in the CDR3. The CDR3 nucleotides read TGCGCCAGCAGCTTGCGGGGCTCGAGCACAGATACGCAGTATTTT. Protein: CASSLRGSSTDTQYF.

This clonotype came up a few times. V gene TRBV9 combines with J gene TRBJ1-5; D is ambiguous. The germline V gene has CDR1 SGDLS and CDR2 YYNGEE. Between the trimmed V and J ends, which lost 4 bases and 3 bases, there was a span of 11 bases. This CDR3 has 14 amino acids. The CDR3 DNA reads as TGTGCCAGCAGCACCGGACCAGACAATCAGCCCCAGCATTTT. Its protein product is CASSTGPDNQPQHF.

In its sample, this clonotype was seen a few times. The V gene is TRBV4-1, the J gene TRBJ2-2, with D perhaps TRBD2 (5 bases). V dropped 0 bases and J dropped 4 bases, with 15 bases sitting between them. This CDR3 spans 17 amino acids. The germline V gene has CDR1 MGHRA and CDR2 YSYEKL. CDR3 nucleotide sequence: TGCGCCAGCAGCCAAGAGCCGCGGGTAGGGCGCACCGGGGAGCTGTTTTTT. This translates into CASSQEPRVGRTGELFF.

This chain connects TRBV4-3 to TRBJ1-2; perhaps TRBD1 as D (6 bases). Germline V gene lookup returns CDR1 LGHNA and CDR2 YSLEER. V lost 3 bases, J lost 8 bases, and 22 bases lay in between. This CDR3 is built from 16 residues. The CDR3 DNA is TGCGCCAGCAGCCACCCATCCATCGGGGGGCATCAAGGCTACACCTTC. It specifies CASSHPSIGGHQGYTF.

This clonotype was seen a few times. The chain couples TRBV4-2 to TRBJ1-1; D is uncertain. This CDR3 comprises 15 residues. Germline values: CDR1 LGHNA, CDR2 YNFKEQ. Between the trimmed V and J ends, which lost 1 base and 0 bases, there was a span of 9 bases. CDR3 sequence reads: CASSQVAEMNTEAFF. The CDR3 nucleotides are TGTGCCAGCAGCCAAGTGGCAGAGATGAACACTGAAGCTTTCTTT.

CDR3 sequence reads: CASSLEGTSVHEQYF. The CDR3 bases are TGTGCCAGCAGCTTAGAGGGGACTAGCGTCCACGAGCAGTACTTC. This chain joins TRBV7-3 and TRBJ2-7; 10 bases line up with TRBD2. The CDR3 sequence is 15 residues long. CDR1 and CDR2 from the germline V gene are SGHTA and FQGTGA. J was trimmed by 5 bases and V by 2 bases; bases with no gene match: 6. Based on the CDR3 plus reference TRBV7-3 and TRBJ2-7, the full variable domain is GAGVSQTPSNKVTEKGKYVELRCDPISGHTALYWYRQSLGQGPEFLIYFQGTGAADDSGLPNDRFFAVRPEGSVSTLKIQRTERGDSAVYLCASSLEGTSVHEQYFGPGTRLTVT.

There are a few counts of this clonotype. The V and J genes are TRBV15 and TRBJ1-1, with D unclear. Germline V gene data show CDR1 as LNHNV and CDR2 as YYDKDF (reference sequence). With 7 bases removed from V and 5 bases from J, the gap between germline ends came to 17 bases. The CDR3 runs 14 residues. CDR3 nucleotide sequence: TGTGCCACCATCTTCACAGCCGGAGAGACTGAAGCTTTCTTT. Translation gives CATIFTAGETEAFF.

Only a few counts were recorded for this clonotype. V is TRBV4-3 and J is TRBJ2-1; the match to TRBD2 covers 8 bases. This CDR3 is built from 14 residues. The trim removed 1 base at V and 12 bases at J, leaving 8 bases unmatched. Germline V gene lookup returns CDR1 LGHNA and CDR2 YSLEER. The DNA of the CDR3 is TGCGCCAGCAGCCAAGGTCCCCCGGGGGGGCCGCAGTTCTTC. This encodes CASSQGPPGGPQFF.

This clonotype appeared a few times. This CDR3 reads CASSLGHSNTEAFF. CDR3 DNA sequence: TGTGCCAGCAGCCTGGGACATTCGAACACTGAAGCTTTCTTT. The chain recombines TRBV12-3 or TRBV12-4 with TRBJ1-1, with D maybe TRBD1 (6 bases). CDR3 length: 14 residues. Trimming took 6 bases from V and 1 from J, leaving 12 bases between them.

The gene calls are TRBV28 and TRBJ1-6; 7 nucleotides line up with TRBD1. Germline assignment: CDR1 MDHEN and CDR2 SYDVKM. The CDR3 is 20 residues long. J was trimmed by 0 bases and V by 2 bases; bases with no gene match: 13. CDR3 residues: CASSLLLRGQIRSYNSPLHF. CDR3 in DNA: TGTGCCAGCAGTTTACTGTTGAGGGGACAGATCCGCTCCTATAATTCACCCCTCCACTTT. Filled out from reference TRBV28 and TRBJ1-6, the complete variable domain reads DVKVTQSSRYLVKRTGEKVFLECVQDMDHENMFWYRQDPGLGLRLIYFSYDVKMKEKGDIPEGYSVSREKKERFSLILESASTNQTSMYLCASSLLLRGQIRSYNSPLHFGNGTRLTVT.

This clonotype was detected only a few times. The chain links TRBV10-3 to TRBJ1-1; D unresolved. Per germline, CDR1 ENHRY and CDR2 SYGVKD. The CDR3 is 14 amino acids. The V end was cut by 7 bases, the J end by 3 bases, with 15 bases between. CDR3 protein: CAITPTEGHTEAFF. In nucleotides, the CDR3 is TGTGCCATCACCCCCACGGAAGGGCACACTGAAGCTTTCTTT.

The rearrangement links TRBV27 to TRBJ1-1; tentative D call: TRBD1 (5 bases). V was clipped by 2 bases and J by 4 bases, with 17 bases between them. This CDR3 is 16 amino acids long. In germline, CDR1 is MNHEY, CDR2 SMNVEV (reference sequence). In DNA form, the CDR3 reads TGTGCCAGCAGTTTACCCCCTGGGGGTATCCGCACTGAAGCTTTCTTT. Its translation: CASSLPPGGIRTEAFF.

This clonotype was picked up a small number of times. The chain uses TRBV28 and TRBJ1-2, with D possibly matching TRBD1 (5 bases). The germline V gene has CDR1 MDHEN and CDR2 SYDVKM. V lost 8 bases and J lost 6, with 16 bases in between. The CDR3 has 13 amino acids. CDR3 nucleotide sequence: TGTGCCAGCGGGACTCGGGCGGCAGATGGCTACACCTTC. Protein sequence: CASGTRAADGYTF.

This clonotype was detected a few times. J is TRBJ2-7 and V is TRBV20-1, with D perhaps matching TRBD1 (5 bases). Germline V gene sequence: CDR1 DFQATT, CDR2 SNEGSKA (reference sequence). This CDR3 spans 14 amino acids. Trimming left V 0 bases short and J 4 bases short, with 13 bases between. In nucleotides, the CDR3 is TGCAGTGCTAGAGACGACAGTAACACTTACGAGCAGTACGTC. It codes for CSARDDSNTYEQYV.

The genes are TRBV5-5 and TRBJ1-5, with TRBD1 identical over 8 bases. The CDR3 has 16 residues. V lost 0 bases and J lost 8; bases outside the gene matches: 10. The germline gives CDR1 SGHKS, CDR2 YYEKEE (reference sequence). CDR3 protein: CASSLGDRSLNEPQHF. DNA for the CDR3: TGTGCCAGCAGCTTGGGGGACAGGAGTCTTAATGAGCCCCAGCATTTT.